This T cell receptor beta chain was documented in a study of T cells in women clearing cervical HPV infection. Study as a whole: Cases were women with histologically confirmed HPV16-related CIN3 or worse, including a couple of invasive cancers. Controls' single incident HPV16 infection cleared within 12 months without precancer.

The CDR3 runs 14 residues. V lost 5 bases to trimming and J lost 2 bases, with 11 bases between them. Germline lookup yields CDR1 SGHTA and CDR2 FQGNSA. Libraries were prepared by immunoSEQ multiplex PCR; TCRdb keeps only in-frame clonotypes and omits some of them. This sample contains around 18,000 clones. A note on this clone: The read ends 3 residues shy of where the CDR3 ends; the end is completed using the germline J gene.

The J gene is TRBJ2-3, the V gene TRBV7-2; TRBD1 is a possible D gene (6 bases). The sample consisted of blood buffy coat. This clonotype was sampled from a woman aged 18 to 75 with a cervical HPV16 infection that either progressed to CIN3+ or cleared (not recorded which). The sequenced CDR3 bases are TGTGCCAGCAGCCCGGACAGAAACACAGATACG. This codes for CASSPDRNTDT. The entire CDR3 protein reads CASSPDRNTDTQYF.